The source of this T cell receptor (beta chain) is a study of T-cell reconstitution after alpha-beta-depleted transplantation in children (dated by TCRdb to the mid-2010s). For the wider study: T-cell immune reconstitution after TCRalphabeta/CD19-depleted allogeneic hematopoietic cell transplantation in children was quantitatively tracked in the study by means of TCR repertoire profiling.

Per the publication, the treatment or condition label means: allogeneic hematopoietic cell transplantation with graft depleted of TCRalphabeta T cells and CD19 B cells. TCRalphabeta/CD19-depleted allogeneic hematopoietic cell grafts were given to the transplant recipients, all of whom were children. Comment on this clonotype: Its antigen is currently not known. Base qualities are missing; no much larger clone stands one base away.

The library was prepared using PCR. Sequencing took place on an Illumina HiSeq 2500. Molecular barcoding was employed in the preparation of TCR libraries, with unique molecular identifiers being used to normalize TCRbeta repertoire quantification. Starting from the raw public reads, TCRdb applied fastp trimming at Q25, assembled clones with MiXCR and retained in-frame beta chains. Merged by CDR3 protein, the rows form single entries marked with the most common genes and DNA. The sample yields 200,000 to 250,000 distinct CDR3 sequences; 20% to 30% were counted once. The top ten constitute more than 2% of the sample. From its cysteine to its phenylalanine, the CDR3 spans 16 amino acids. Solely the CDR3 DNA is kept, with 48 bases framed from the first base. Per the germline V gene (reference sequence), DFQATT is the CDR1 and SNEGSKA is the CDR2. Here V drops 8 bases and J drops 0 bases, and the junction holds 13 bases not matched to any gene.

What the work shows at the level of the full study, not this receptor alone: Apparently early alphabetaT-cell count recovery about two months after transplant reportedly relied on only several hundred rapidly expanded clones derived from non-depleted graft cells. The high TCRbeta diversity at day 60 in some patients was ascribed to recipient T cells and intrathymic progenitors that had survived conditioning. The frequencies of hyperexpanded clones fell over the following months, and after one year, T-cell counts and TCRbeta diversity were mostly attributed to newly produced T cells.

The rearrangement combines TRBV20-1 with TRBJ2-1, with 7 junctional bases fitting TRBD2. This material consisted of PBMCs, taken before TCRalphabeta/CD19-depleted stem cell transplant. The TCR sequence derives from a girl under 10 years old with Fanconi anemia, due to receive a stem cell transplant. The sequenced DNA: TGCAGTCCAAGAAAATGGGCGGGGGTCTCCTACAATGAGCAGTTCTTC. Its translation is CSPRKWAGVSYNEQFF.